This T cell receptor beta chain was captured in a study of shared clonotypes between healthy human individuals. The material for each subset, its genomic DNA, was split evenly across several immunoSEQ plates. Method: immunoSEQ multiplex PCR; TCRdb's copy keeps in-frame clones and lacks some. The data contain about 2.4 million clones, around 94% of them singletons. Germline V gene lookup returns CDR1 MNHEY and CDR2 SVGAGI. The CDR3 extends over 13 amino acids. Trimming stripped 4 bases from V and 6 bases from J, with 10 bases between. With regard to this clone: What it binds is unknown.

The study's findings and limits: Naive subsets usually exceeded memory subsets in estimated richness.

The authors divided CD4+ cells into CD45RA+ naive and CD45RA-negative memory subsets. The sequence was collected from a man aged 18 to 30 in good health. Sample: naive CD4+ T cells sorted from blood. Documented subset: CD45RA+ positively selected. The rearrangement joins TRBV6-5 to TRBJ1-5, with D possibly being TRBD1 (6 bases). In nucleotides, the CDR3 is TGTGCCAGCAGTTGGGGGCAAGGTCAGCCCCAGCATTTT. It translates to CASSWGQGQPQHF.